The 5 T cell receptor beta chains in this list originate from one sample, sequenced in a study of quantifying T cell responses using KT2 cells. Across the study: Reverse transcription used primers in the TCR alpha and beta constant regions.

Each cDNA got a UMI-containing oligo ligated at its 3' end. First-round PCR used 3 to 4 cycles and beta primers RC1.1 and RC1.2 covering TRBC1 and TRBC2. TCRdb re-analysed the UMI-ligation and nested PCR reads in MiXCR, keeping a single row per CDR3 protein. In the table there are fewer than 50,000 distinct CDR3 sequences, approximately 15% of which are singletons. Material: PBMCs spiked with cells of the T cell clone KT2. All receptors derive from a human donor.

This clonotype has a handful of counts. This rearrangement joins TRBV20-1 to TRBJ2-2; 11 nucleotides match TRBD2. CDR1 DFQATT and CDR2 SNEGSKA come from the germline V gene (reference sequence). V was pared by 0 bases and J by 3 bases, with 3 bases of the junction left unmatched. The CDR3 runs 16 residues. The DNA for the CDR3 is TGCAGTGCTAGAGATCTACTAGCGGGAGACACCGGGGAGCTGTTTTTT. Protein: CSARDLLAGDTGELFF.

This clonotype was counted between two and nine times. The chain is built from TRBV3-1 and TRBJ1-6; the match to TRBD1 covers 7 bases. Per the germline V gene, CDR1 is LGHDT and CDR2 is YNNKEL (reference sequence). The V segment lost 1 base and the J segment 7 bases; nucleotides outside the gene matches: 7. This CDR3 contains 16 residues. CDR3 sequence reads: CASSQGTGGPNSPLHF. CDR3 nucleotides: TGTGCCAGCAGCCAAGGGACAGGTGGGCCGAATTCACCCCTCCACTTT.

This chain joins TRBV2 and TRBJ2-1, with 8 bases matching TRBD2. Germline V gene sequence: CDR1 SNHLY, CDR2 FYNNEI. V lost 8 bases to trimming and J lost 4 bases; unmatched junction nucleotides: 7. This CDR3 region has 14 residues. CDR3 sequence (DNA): TGTGCCAGCGCCGATACTAGCGGATACAATGAGCAGTTCTTC. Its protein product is CASADTSGYNEQFF.

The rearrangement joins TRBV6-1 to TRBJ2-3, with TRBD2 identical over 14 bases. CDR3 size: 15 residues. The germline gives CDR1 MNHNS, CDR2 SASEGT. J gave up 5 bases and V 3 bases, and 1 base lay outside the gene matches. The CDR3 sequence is CASSETSGGGDTQYF. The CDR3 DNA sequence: TGTGCCAGCAGTGAGACTAGCGGGGGGGGAGATACGCAGTATTTT.

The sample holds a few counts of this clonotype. CDR3 bases: TGTGCCAGTAGTATTGACAGCGCCACGGGGGCATCCTACAATGAGCAGTTCTTC. Encoded protein: CASSIDSATGASYNEQFF. The chain carries TRBV19 and TRBJ2-1; D possibly matches TRBD1 or TRBD2 (6 bases each). The germline V gene encodes CDR1 LNHDA and CDR2 SQIVND (reference sequence). This CDR3 is 18 amino acids long. V shed 3 bases and J shed 1 base, with 19 bases lying between them. Full variable domain (missing parts from reference TRBV19 and TRBJ2-1): DGGITQSPKYLFRKEGQNVTLSCEQNLNHDAMYWYRQDPGQGLRLIYYSQIVNDFQKGDIAEGYSVSREKKESFPLTVTSAQKNPTAFYLCASSIDSATGASYNEQFFGPGTRLTVL.